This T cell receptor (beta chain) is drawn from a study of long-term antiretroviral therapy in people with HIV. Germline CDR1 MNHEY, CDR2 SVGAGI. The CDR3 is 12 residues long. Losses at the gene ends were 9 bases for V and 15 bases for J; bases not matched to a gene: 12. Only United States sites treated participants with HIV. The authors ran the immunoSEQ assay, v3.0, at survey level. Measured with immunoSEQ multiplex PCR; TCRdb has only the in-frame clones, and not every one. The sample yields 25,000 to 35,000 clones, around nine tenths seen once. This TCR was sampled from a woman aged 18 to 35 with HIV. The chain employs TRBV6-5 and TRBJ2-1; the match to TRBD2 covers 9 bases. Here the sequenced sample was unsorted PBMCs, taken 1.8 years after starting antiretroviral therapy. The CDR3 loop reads CASTALAGPLFF. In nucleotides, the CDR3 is TGTGCCAGTACGGCGCTAGCGGGACCTCTGTTCTTC.